These 17 T cell receptor beta chains share one sample of origin, sequenced in a study of beta chain features in type 1 diabetes. These receptors are not linked to any known antigen. General study results and limits: For Type 1 diabetes patients, all four CD4+ subsets carried TCRB CDR3s that were moderately but significantly shorter.

Of the isolated RNA, all was reverse transcribed, and so the sequenced material was expressed TCRB transcripts. This table comes from immunoSEQ multiplex PCR, and its TCRdb copy is limited to in-frame clones, with some not included. This table holds hundreds of thousands of clones, around 16% found once. Sequenced sample: naive CD4+ T cells from blood. These receptors originate from a man aged 18 to 30 with type 1 diabetes.

A few counts support this clone. The genes are TRBV6-6 and TRBJ2-1, with D perhaps matching TRBD2 (5 bases). This CDR3 spans 15 amino acids. V lost 6 bases and J 1 base, leaving 13 bases between the germline ends. The germline V gene encodes CDR1 MNHNY and CDR2 SVGAGI (reference sequence). The CDR3 loop reads CASSPEGGSYNEQFF. In DNA, the CDR3 is TGTGCCAGCAGCCCCGAGGGTGGATCCTACAATGAGCAGTTCTTC.

The V and J genes are TRBV7-2 and TRBJ2-7; the D gene is possibly TRBD1 (5 bases). CDR1 and CDR2 (germline): SGHTA, FQGNSA. V was trimmed by 5 bases and J by 0 bases, leaving 17 bases between them. The CDR3 runs to 16 residues. This CDR3 reads CASSPKAAGPSYEQYF. CDR3 coding DNA: TGTGCCAGCAGCCCGAAGGCGGCAGGGCCCTCCTACGAGCAGTACTTC.

V and J are TRBV9 and TRBJ2-1; D uncertain. The V gene lost 3 bases and the J gene lost 1 base, with 11 bases spanning the gap. The CDR3 is 15 residues long. Germline CDR1 SGDLS, CDR2 YYNGEE. CDR3: CASSAPRGSYNEQFF. In DNA form, the CDR3 reads TGTGCCAGCAGCGCCCCCCGAGGATCCTACAATGAGCAGTTCTTC.

This clone was detected only a few times. The chain couples TRBV14 to TRBJ2-1; D might be TRBD1 (6 bases). The germline gives CDR1 SGHDN, CDR2 FVKESK. CDR3 length equals 14 residues. The V and J ends lost 4 bases and 4 bases respectively, with 11 bases between them. CDR3 protein: CASSPQGQYNEQFF. DNA of the CDR3: TGTGCCAGCAGCCCCCAGGGACAATACAATGAGCAGTTCTTC. The variable domain in full, completed from reference TRBV14 and TRBJ2-1, reads EAGVTQFPSHSVIEKGQTVTLRCDPISGHDNLYWYRRVMGKEIKFLLHFVKESKQDESGMPNNRFLAERTGGTYSTLKVQPAELEDSGVYFCASSPQGQYNEQFFGPGTRLTVL.

The chain combines TRBV5-1 with TRBJ1-2, with D uncertain. V shed 4 bases and J shed 0 bases, with 10 bases lying between them. Germline V gene lookup returns CDR1 SGHRS and CDR2 YFSETQ. This CDR3 spans 14 amino acids. The CDR3, as DNA: TGCGCCAGCAGCGTCAGGACTCCTAACTATGGCTACACCTTC. Its protein is CASSVRTPNYGYTF.

This clone was seen only a few times. The chain employs TRBV5-4 and TRBJ2-7; possible D gene TRBD1, 5 bases. Germline loops: CDR1 SGHNT, CDR2 YYREEE (reference sequence). This CDR3 has 13 amino acids. The ends were cut back, 4 bases at V and 9 bases at J, with 17 bases in the middle. In nucleotides, the CDR3 is TGTGCCAGCAGCCCCTGGAAGGGGCCGGCGCAGTACTTC. Translated: CASSPWKGPAQYF. The full variable domain, in which reference TRBV5-4 and TRBJ2-7 provide the parts outside the CDR3, is ETGVTQSPTHLIKTRGQQVTLRCSSQSGHNTVSWYQQALGQGPQFIFQYYREEENGRGNFPPRFSGLQFPNYSSELNVNALELDDSALYLCASSPWKGPAQYFGPGTRLTVT.

The chain employs TRBV7-9 and TRBJ1-5; a weak D match, TRBD1 (6 bases). V lost 5 bases and J lost 2, with 13 bases in between. CDR3 length: 15 residues. CDR1 and CDR2 from the germline V gene are SEHNR and FQNEAQ (reference sequence). CDR3 sequence: CASSPQGDGNQPQHF. CDR3 DNA sequence: TGTGCCAGCAGCCCACAGGGAGACGGCAATCAGCCCCAGCATTTT.

This clone has just a few counts. The chain couples TRBV5-1 to TRBJ2-1, with D possibly being TRBD2 (5 bases). Germline CDR1 SGHRS, CDR2 YFSETQ. This CDR3 region has 14 residues. Trimming cost V 4 bases and J 6 bases, with 14 bases left between them. The CDR3, as DNA: TGCGCCAGCAGCATGTCTCCTCGGGGCAATGAGCAGTTCTTC. This gives the protein CASSMSPRGNEQFF. Looking up the rest from reference TRBV5-1 and TRBJ2-1 gives the full variable domain: KAGVTQTPRYLIKTRGQQVTLSCSPISGHRSVSWYQQTPGQGLQFLFEYFSETQRNKGNFPGRFSGRQFSNSRSEMNVSTLELGDSALYLCASSMSPRGNEQFFGPGTRLTVL.

The V gene is TRBV6-4, the J gene TRBJ1-2; no firm D call. The germline V and J ends were trimmed by 6 bases and 4 bases, with 15 bases remaining between them. The CDR3 covers 14 residues. Germline CDR1 is MRHNA and CDR2 is SNTAGT. In DNA, the CDR3 is TGTGCCAGCAGGCCGGGATGGTCCAGCTATGGCTACACCTTC. Amino acid sequence: CASRPGWSSYGYTF.

Only a few counts were recorded for this clone. This rearrangement joins TRBV18 to TRBJ1-1; 9 bases are a match to TRBD1. Trimming at V came to 2 bases and at J to 10 bases, leaving 14 bases not matched to a gene. CDR3 size: 16 residues. Germline-derived CDR1 and CDR2 are KGHSH and LQKENI. This CDR3 is CASSPVVGQGNRGAFF. CDR3 in DNA: TGTGCCAGCTCACCAGTTGTGGGACAGGGTAACCGAGGAGCTTTCTTT.

V and J are TRBV11-2 and TRBJ2-6, with TRBD1 identical over 8 bases. CDR3 length equals 18 residues. Germline CDR1 and CDR2: SGHAT and FQNNGV. V was pared by 1 base and J by 0 bases, with 5 bases of the junction left unmatched. The CDR3 protein is CASSLATGDFSGANVLTF. The CDR3 DNA is TGTGCCAGCAGCTTAGCGACAGGGGACTTCTCTGGGGCCAACGTCCTGACTTTC.

This chain links TRBV6-5 with TRBJ2-5; possibly TRBD1 for D (5 bases). This CDR3 is built from 14 residues. The germline V gene encodes CDR1 MNHEY and CDR2 SVGAGI. Trimming took 4 bases from V and 1 from J, leaving 10 bases between them. CDR3 in DNA: TGTGCCAGCAGTTTACTGACAGCCCAAGAGACCCAGTACTTC. It is translated as CASSLLTAQETQYF.

This clone has a handful of counts. V and J are TRBV5-1 and TRBJ1-5; 7 bases agree with TRBD1. The V gene end was trimmed by 4 bases and the J gene end by 2 bases; junction bases not matched to a gene: 6. The CDR3 loop spans 15 amino acids. Germline V lookup: CDR1 SGHRS, CDR2 YFSETQ. The CDR3 here is CASSTDGQGNQPQHF. CDR3 sequence (DNA): TGCGCCAGCAGCACGGACGGACAGGGCAATCAGCCCCAGCATTTT.

This clone occurred a few times. V gene TRBV10-3 combines with J gene TRBJ1-5; the D is unclear. This CDR3 is 15 amino acids long. CDR1 and CDR2 from the germline V gene are ENHRY and SYGVKD. V was trimmed by 0 bases and J by 6 bases, leaving 12 bases between them. The CDR3 loop reads CAISESITDSQPQHF. DNA of the CDR3: TGTGCCATCAGTGAGTCAATCACCGACTCTCAGCCCCAGCATTTT.

This clone was detected a few times. The chain combines TRBV19 with TRBJ2-2, with TRBD1 as a possible D gene (5 bases). Trimming pared 1 base from V and 7 bases from J, leaving 7 bases between. The germline V gene has CDR1 LNHDA and CDR2 SQIVND (reference sequence). The CDR3 consists of 13 residues. This chain's CDR3 is CASSIAGIGELFF. The CDR3 DNA sequence: TGTGCCAGTAGTATAGCAGGGATCGGGGAGCTGTTTTTT.

The V call is TRBV28, the J call TRBJ2-1; 13 bases map to TRBD2. This CDR3 is 16 amino acids long. Germline loops: CDR1 MDHEN, CDR2 SYDVKM. The V segment lost 5 bases and the J segment 4 bases; nucleotides outside the gene matches: 5. The CDR3 loop is CASSIRLAGGYNEQFF. Written as DNA, the CDR3 is TGTGCCAGCAGTATTAGACTAGCGGGGGGTTACAATGAGCAGTTCTTC.

The V gene is TRBV20-1, the J gene TRBJ1-2, with D unclear. V shed 5 bases and J shed 6 bases, with 10 bases lying between them. This CDR3 comprises 11 residues. Per germline, CDR1 DFQATT and CDR2 SNEGSKA (reference sequence). The CDR3 nucleotides are TGCAGTGCTCTATCCGCGAATGGCTACACCTTC. Translation gives CSALSANGYTF.